The clone carrying this TCR beta chain was counted a few times. As yet, its antigen is unknown. The data belong to a study of vaccination effects on CD4 cells after COVID-19. The study's findings and limits: Relatively few convalescent patients took part in the study, which had no early post-infection timepoints.

CD4+ T cells specific for antigen were expanded with viral peptide pools by the ViraFEST assay before sequencing. Around day 10 of culture, CD4+ T cells were separated out. It was two doses of either the BNT162b2 or mRNA-1273 vaccine that participants received. With approximately 9.8 ug/ml peptides and roughly 11 IU/ml IL-2, 1.5 million to 2 million PBMC per well were cultured. Clones were read by immunoSEQ multiplex PCR, and TCRdb kept only the in-frame ones, dropping some. Of tens of thousands of clones detected, 73% appear once; the ten largest clones hold around 1.2%. This specimen consisted of CD4+ T cells from PBMCs cultured with HCoV-229E spike peptides, obtained after COVID-19 vaccination. This TCR came from a human donor who received a COVID-19 vaccine.

The CDR3 coding sequence is TGTGCCAGCAGCTTACAGACAGGGGGAGATGAAAAACTGTTTTTT. It yields the protein CASSLQTGGDEKLFF. The chain recombines TRBV7-2 with TRBJ1-4; 9 positions match TRBD1. The V gene end was trimmed by 2 bases and the J gene end by 6 bases; junction bases not matched to a gene: 4. This CDR3 comprises 15 residues. In germline, CDR1 is SGHTA, CDR2 FQGNSA.